This T cell receptor beta chain was profiled in a study of regulatory T cells in long-lasting Graves disease (dated by TCRdb to the early 2020s). Broadly, across the study: Patients with newly diagnosed Graves' disease had been on antithyroid drugs for under 3 months. The study was registered as a clinical trial and conducted in China. Persistent Graves' disease patients were compared with newly diagnosed Graves' disease patients by peripheral blood TCR sequencing and RNA sequencing. A total of some 33 samples were covered by TCR sequencing, comprising some 13 persistent and around 20 newly diagnosed Graves' disease patients. Study-level results and caveats: Because the primary lesion, thyroid tissue, could not be accessed, the study looked at peripheral blood alone. More public clonotypes were shared among persistent patients (around 2,600) than among newly diagnosed patients (approximately 930). Compared with newly diagnosed patients, patients with persistent Graves' disease had lower TCR Shannon entropy and fewer highly expanded clones, which suggests clonal expansion. TRBV28, TRBJ1-2 and TRBJ2-5 were preferentially used in persistent disease, while TRBV20-1 and TRBJ2-1 were favored in newly diagnosed disease. Sequencing and analysis were limited to the TCR beta chain. The authors noted that the small sample size was a limitation that may lower accuracy.

The method behind the library was multiplex PCR. The data were produced on an Illumina HiSeq 4000. To build TCR beta libraries, CDR3 regions were amplified by Arm-PCR using iRepertoire HTBI primers. Before sequencing, the PCR products went through gel purification. The study's processing was this. Gene usage analysis of CDR3 amino acid clonotypes relied on the 60 to 65 TRBV and over 13 TRBJ segments identified across samples. COPE and FqMerger were used to merge the filtered high-quality paired reads into contigs. BLAST was used to align contigs to IMGT TRBV, TRBD and TRBJ reference genes, and CDR3 was defined according to IMGT. Any clonotype with a frequency above 0.1% was classified as a highly expanded clone. Shannon entropy served as the measure of repertoire diversity, while the Gini coefficient captured V-J evenness. Clonotypes shared by more than one individual were considered public. TCRdb took the public reads, trimmed them with fastp at Q25, ran MiXCR for clone calling and kept in-frame beta chains. Rows are combined by CDR3 protein, so each entry shows the most common genes and DNA. The V and J calls and clone size come from TCRdb's table, not from the authors' own analysis. The sample table lists fewer than 350,000 distinct CDR3 sequences, approximately 20% of them with a count of one. The biggest ten clones account for around 37% of the sample.

The time point label, read with the paper, signifies: newly diagnosed GD, antithyroid drugs for less than 3 months. RNA was extracted from PBMCs in TRIzol for both TCR sequencing and RNA sequencing. The diagnosis of Graves' disease was made according to American Thyroid Association guidelines. Patients for the study were recruited at an endocrinology department in Xi'an, China. Each patient gave roughly 8.4 milliliters of peripheral blood, collected in an EDTA anticoagulant tube. Ficoll Paque Plus density gradient separation was used to isolate PBMCs, and no additional T cell sorting was done. An Agilent 2100 Bioanalyzer and agarose gel were used to check RNA quality, and a NanoDrop 2000 was used to measure RNA concentration. In the germline V gene (reference sequence), CDR1 corresponds to LNHNV and CDR2 to YYDKDF. Measured from the cysteine to the phenylalanine, the CDR3 is 14 residues long. The only DNA kept is the CDR3, 42 bases in frame from the first base. Relative to germline, V is 5 bases shorter and J is 8 bases shorter, with 16 bases between their ends.

There are many counts of this clonotype. It lacks a known antigen. Nothing much larger sits one base from this clone, and base qualities are not available. The source material was peripheral blood mononuclear cells (PBMCs), sampled at new diagnosis, from a patient treated with antithyroid drugs. This sequence was found in a female donor with Graves disease. Recombination linked TRBV15 to TRBJ2-1; the D gene is possibly TRBD1 or TRBD2, each agreeing over 6 bases. The CDR3 reads as follows: CATSPVGGPYEQFF. At the DNA level, the sequence is TGTGCCACCAGCCCCGTTGGGGGGCCCTATGAGCAGTTCTTC.